Detailed here is one T cell receptor (beta chain). Its specific antigen is unknown. Base qualities are not provided; no much larger clone lies one nucleotide away. The sample is drawn from a study of T cell clones after liver transplantation (dated 2019 in TCRdb). With respect to the entire study: The samples were obtained from ITN030ST, a randomized trial that attempted immunosuppression withdrawal within 2 years after liver transplantation. After a pre-transplant mixed lymphocyte reaction, TCRbeta sequencing was used to pinpoint donor-reactive T cell clones, which were subsequently tracked in post-transplant blood. Third party-reactive TCRbeta sequences were also identified from pre-transplant MLRs to serve as an antigen-independent comparator for donor-reactive sequences. Of the eight recipients, a few were HCV-positive, while the remaining recipients had been transplanted for non-autoimmune, non-viral indications. Subjects received no induction therapy and standard immunosuppression until randomization at 12-24 months post-transplant. To count as tolerant, a recipient had to stay completely off immunosuppression for at least one year without liver enzymes climbing beyond twice the upper limit of normal. Blood samples were collected pre-transplant, then pre-randomization ahead of withdrawal, and finally post-randomization once withdrawal had either been completed or failed. Of the 8 liver transplant recipients making up the studied cohort, 3 were classified as tolerant and 5 as non-tolerant.

Overall study results and their limits: After accounting for repertoire turnover, donor-reactive detection was significantly reduced in 7 of 8 subjects for CD4 and 8 of 8 for CD8. In 5 of 8 subjects, regardless of tolerance or HCV status, circulating donor-reactive CD4 TCRbeta sequences dropped significantly post-transplant. In a couple of subjects, low numbers of available donor cells limited the measurable donor-reactive repertoire. Donor-reactive sequences decreased more than third party-reactive sequences, which suggests partial antigen-specific deletion that was not related to withdrawal success. Because allograft tissue specimens were not available, migration of donor-reactive T cells into the graft, rather than deletion, may have occurred. The conclusions were preliminary, being limited by small, heterogeneous patient numbers and by non-standardized post-transplant time points.

Frozen genomic DNA underwent high-throughput TCRbeta CDR3 sequencing by immunoSEQ, including PCR amplification, mapping, bias correction and internal controls. In the authors' own workflow: Productive rearrangements were retained, and unique TCRbeta sequences were defined by the CDR3 nucleotide sequence together with the V and J gene. Donor-reactive sequences required at least 5-fold expansion in CFSE-low cells versus unstimulated pre-transplant cells and at least 0.01% frequency. Minimum frequency thresholds were set for each subject based on the unstimulated sample with the lowest template count, ensuring at least 90% detection power. Jensen-Shannon divergence between the top 1000 TCRbeta sequences post-transplant and pre-transplant was used to measure repertoire turnover. Two-sided Fisher's exact tests were used to test for changes in the detection of donor-reactive sequences. TCRdb's version of the immuneACCESS table is confined to in-frame rearrangements and falls short of the full clone set. An unresolved V gene accounts for under half of the shortfall where checked; the remainder is of unknown origin. V and J calls and clone size follow that table, whereas D and trimming were derived from the DNA. The sample includes roughly 51,000 clones, with 55% to 85% observed a single time. Of the sample, around 9.4% is held by the ten largest clones.

Unstimulated PBMCs, after thawing, were stained for CD3, CD4 and CD8 and then FACS-sorted into CD3+CD4+ and CD3+CD8+ populations. Randomization to immunosuppression withdrawal applied to every one of the 8 studied subjects. The Qiagen DNeasy Blood and Tissue Kit was used for genomic DNA isolation. The germline V gene (reference sequence) provides CDR1 LNHNV and CDR2 YYDKDF. The V end loses 0 bases and the J end loses 4 bases, and a stretch of 10 bases separates them. Inclusive of the bounding cysteine and phenylalanine, the CDR3 is 15 residues long. Of all the DNA, just the CDR3 is kept, 45 bases in frame from base 1.

The V and J segments used are TRBV15 and TRBJ2-1; no confident D gene assignment can be made. The TCR comes from a human patient who received a liver transplant. Where a transplant has occurred, the graft donor may have supplied some of the T cells. The input for sequencing was CD4+ T cells from blood, taken approximately 54 months after liver transplant. The CDR3 loop reads CATSRDPGQYNEQFF. The nucleotides are TGTGCCACCAGCAGAGATCCGGGTCAGTACAATGAGCAGTTCTTC.